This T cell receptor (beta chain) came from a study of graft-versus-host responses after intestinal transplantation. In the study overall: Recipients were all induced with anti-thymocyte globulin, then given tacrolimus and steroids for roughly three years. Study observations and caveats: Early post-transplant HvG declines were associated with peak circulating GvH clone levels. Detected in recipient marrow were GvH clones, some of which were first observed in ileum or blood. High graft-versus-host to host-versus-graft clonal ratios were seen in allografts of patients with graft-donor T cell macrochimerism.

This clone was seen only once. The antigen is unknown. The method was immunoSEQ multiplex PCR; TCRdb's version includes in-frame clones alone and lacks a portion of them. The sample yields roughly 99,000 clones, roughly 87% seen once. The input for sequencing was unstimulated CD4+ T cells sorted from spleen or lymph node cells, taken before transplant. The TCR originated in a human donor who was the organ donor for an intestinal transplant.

CDR3 residues: CASSEVGGTDTQYF. The DNA of the CDR3 is TGTGCCAGCAGTGAAGTGGGGGGCACAGATACGCAGTATTTT. The chain has TRBV6-1 and TRBJ2-3; D possibly matches TRBD1 or TRBD2 (5 bases each). The germline V gene encodes CDR1 MNHNS and CDR2 SASEGT. The CDR3 contains 14 residues. Trimming removed 1 base from V and 1 base from J, with 6 bases in between.